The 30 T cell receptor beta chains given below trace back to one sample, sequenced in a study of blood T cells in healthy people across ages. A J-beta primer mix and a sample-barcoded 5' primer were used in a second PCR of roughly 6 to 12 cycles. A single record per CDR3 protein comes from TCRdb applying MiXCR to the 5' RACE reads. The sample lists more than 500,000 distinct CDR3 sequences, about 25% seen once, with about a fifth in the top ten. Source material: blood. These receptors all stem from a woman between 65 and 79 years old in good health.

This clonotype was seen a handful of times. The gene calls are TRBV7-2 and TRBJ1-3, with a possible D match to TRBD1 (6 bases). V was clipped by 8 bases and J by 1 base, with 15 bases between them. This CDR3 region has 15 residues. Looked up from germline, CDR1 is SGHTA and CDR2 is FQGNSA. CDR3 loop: CASQTNTGSGNTIYF. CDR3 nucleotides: TGTGCCAGCCAAACCAACACAGGGTCTGGAAACACCATATATTTT.

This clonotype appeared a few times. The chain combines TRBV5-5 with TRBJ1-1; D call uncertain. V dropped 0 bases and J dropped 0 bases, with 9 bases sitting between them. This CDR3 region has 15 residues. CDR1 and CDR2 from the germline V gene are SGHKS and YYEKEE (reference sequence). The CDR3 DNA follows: TGTGCCAGCAGCTTGGGGCAGCTCATGAACACTGAAGCTTTCTTT. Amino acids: CASSLGQLMNTEAFF.

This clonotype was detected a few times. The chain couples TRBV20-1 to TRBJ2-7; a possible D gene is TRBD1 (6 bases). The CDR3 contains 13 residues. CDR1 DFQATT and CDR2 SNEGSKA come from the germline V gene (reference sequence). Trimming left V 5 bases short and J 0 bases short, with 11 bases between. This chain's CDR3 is CSAENRDSYEQYF. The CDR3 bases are TGCAGTGCTGAAAACAGGGACTCCTACGAGCAGTACTTC.

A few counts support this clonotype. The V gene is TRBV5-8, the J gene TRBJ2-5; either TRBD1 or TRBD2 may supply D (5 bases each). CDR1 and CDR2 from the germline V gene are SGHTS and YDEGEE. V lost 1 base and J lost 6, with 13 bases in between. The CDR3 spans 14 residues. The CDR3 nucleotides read TGTGCCAGCAGCTTGAATGCAGGGAGCAAGACCCAGTACTTC. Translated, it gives CASSLNAGSKTQYF.

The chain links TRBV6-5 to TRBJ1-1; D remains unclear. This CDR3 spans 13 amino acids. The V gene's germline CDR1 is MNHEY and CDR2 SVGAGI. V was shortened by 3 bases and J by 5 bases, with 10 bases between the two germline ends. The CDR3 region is CASSYGVRTEAFF. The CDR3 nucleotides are TGTGCCAGCAGTTATGGGGTTAGGACTGAAGCTTTCTTT.

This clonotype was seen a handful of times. The CDR3 nucleotides read TGTGCCAGCAGTGCAAACCTTGCGGTACTGGAGACCCAGTACTTC. Translated: CASSANLAVLETQYF. The chain has TRBV6-1 and TRBJ2-5; D ambiguous. The CDR3 sequence is 15 residues long. The germline gives CDR1 MNHNS, CDR2 SASEGT. Trimming pared 4 bases from V and 5 bases from J, leaving 17 bases between.

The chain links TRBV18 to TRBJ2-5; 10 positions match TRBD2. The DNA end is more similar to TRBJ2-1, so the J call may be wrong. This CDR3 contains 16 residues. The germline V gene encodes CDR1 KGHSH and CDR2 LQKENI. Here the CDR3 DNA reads TGTGCCAGCTCACTGCTCCTAGCGGGGGCGGAGGGAGAGCAGTTCTTC. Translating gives CASSLLLAGAEGEQFF.

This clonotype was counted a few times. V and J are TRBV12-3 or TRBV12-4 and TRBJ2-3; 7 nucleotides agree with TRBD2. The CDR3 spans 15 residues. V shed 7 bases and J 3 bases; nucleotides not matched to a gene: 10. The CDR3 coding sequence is TGTGCCAGCACCTCAGGACTAGAGGGGACAGATACGCAGTATTTT. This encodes CASTSGLEGTDTQYF.

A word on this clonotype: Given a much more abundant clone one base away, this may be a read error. CDR3 residues: CASSFLAGTYNEQFF. The CDR3 bases are TGTGCCAGCAGCTTCCTAGCGGGGACCTACAATGAGCAGTTCTTC. The V call is TRBV11-3, the J call TRBJ2-1, with TRBD2 matching 9 bases. V was clipped by 3 bases and J by 2 bases; unmatched bases: 2. CDR1 is SGHNT and CDR2 is YENEEA in the germline V gene. The CDR3 runs 15 residues.

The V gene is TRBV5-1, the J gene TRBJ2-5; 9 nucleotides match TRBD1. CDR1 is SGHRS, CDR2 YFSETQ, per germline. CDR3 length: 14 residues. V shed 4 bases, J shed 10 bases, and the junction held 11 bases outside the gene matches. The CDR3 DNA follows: TGCGCCAGCAGCGCGGGACAGGGCCTGGACGACCAGTACTTC. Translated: CASSAGQGLDDQYF.

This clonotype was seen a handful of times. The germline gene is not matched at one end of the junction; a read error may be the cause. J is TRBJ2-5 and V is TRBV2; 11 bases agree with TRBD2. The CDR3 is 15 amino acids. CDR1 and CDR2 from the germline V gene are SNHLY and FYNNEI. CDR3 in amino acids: CASRAGLADYNERFF. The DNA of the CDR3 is TGTGCCAGCAGGGCGGGACTAGCGGACTACAATGAGCGGTTCTTC.

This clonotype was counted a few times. The CDR3: CASRGLAGSSYNEQFF. CDR3 DNA: TGTGCCAGCAGGGGACTAGCGGGAAGCTCCTACAATGAGCAGTTCTTC. V is TRBV6-2 or TRBV6-3 and J is TRBJ2-1; 13 bases match TRBD2. The V gene end was trimmed by 6 bases and the J gene end by 0 bases; junction bases not matched to a gene: 2. This CDR3 is 16 amino acids long. Germline V CDR1 and CDR2: MNHEY, SVGEGT.

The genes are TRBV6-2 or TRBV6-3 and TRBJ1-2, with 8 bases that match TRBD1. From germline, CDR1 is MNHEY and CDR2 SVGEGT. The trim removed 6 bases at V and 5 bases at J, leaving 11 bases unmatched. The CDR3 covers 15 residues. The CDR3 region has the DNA TGTGCCAGCAGCGCCGGGACAGGACAACCGTATGGCTACACCTTC. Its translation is CASSAGTGQPYGYTF.

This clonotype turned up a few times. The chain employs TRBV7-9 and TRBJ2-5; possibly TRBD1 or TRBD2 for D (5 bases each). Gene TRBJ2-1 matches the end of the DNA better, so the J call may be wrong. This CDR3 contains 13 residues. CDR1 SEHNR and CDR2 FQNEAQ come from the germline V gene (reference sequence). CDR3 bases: TGTGCCAGCAGCACCGGGGCTTTTTATGAGCAGTTCTTC. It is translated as CASSTGAFYEQFF.

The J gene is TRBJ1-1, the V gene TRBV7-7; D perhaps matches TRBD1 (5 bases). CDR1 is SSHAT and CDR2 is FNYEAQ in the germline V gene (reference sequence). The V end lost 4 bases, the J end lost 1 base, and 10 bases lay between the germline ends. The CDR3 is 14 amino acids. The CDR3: CASSSGRPNTEAFF. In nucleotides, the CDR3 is TGTGCCAGCAGCTCGGGACGGCCGAACACTGAAGCTTTCTTT.

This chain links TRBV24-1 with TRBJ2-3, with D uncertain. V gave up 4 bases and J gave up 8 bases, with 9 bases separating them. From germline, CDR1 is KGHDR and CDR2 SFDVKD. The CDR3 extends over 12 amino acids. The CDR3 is CATSDIVPTQYF. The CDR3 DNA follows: TGTGCCACCAGTGACATTGTACCTACGCAGTATTTT.

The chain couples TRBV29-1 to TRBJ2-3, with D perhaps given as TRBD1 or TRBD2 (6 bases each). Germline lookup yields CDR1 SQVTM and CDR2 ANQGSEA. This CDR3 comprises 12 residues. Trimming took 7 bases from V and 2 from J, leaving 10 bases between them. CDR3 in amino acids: CSGGGYTDTQYF. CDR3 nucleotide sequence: TGCAGCGGAGGGGGGTACACAGATACGCAGTATTTT.

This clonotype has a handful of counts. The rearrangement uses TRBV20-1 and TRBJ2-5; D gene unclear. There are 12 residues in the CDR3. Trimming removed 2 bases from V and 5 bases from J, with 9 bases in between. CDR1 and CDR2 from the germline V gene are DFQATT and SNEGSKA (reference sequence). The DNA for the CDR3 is TGCAGTGCTAGACACGCGATGGAGACCCAGTACTTC. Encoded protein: CSARHAMETQYF.

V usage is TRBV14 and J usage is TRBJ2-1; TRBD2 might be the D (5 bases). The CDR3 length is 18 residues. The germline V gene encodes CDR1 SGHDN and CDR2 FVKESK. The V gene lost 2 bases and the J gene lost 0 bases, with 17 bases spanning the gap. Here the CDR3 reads CASSQRSERRSSYNEQFF. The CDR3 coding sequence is TGTGCCAGCAGCCAACGTTCGGAGCGGAGGAGCTCCTACAATGAGCAGTTCTTC.

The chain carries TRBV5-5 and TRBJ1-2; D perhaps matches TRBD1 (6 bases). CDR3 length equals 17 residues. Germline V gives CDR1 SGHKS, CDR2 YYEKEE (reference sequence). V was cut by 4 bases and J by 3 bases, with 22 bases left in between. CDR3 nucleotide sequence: TGTGCCAGCAGCCTAAGGACTCAGACAGGATTTGACTATGGCTACACCTTC. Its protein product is CASSLRTQTGFDYGYTF.

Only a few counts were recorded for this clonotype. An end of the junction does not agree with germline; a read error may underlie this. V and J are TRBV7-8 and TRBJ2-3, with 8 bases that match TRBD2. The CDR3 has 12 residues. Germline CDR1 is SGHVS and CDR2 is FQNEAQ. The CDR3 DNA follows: TGTGCCGGCAGCTTAACGGGGGGGACGCAGTATTTT. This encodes CAGSLTGGTQYF.

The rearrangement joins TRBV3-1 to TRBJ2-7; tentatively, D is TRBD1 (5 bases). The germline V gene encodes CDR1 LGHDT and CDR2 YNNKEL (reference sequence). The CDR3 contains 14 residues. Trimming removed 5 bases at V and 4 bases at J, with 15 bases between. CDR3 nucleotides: TGTGCCAGCAGCGACCATGGGGCCCCGTACGAGCAGTACTTC. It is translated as CASSDHGAPYEQYF.

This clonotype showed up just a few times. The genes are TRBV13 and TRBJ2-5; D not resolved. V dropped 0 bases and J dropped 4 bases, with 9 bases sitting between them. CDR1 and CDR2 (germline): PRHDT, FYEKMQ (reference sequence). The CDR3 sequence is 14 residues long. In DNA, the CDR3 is TGTGCCAGCAGCTTAGGGGCAACAGCAGAGACCCAGTACTTC. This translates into CASSLGATAETQYF.

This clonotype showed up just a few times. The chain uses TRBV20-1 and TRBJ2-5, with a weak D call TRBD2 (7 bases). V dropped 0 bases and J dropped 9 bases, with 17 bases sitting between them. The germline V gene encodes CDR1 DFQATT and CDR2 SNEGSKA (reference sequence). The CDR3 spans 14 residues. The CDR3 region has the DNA TGCAGTGCTAGAGATACCGCGGGGGCCTTTTCCCAGTACTTC. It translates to CSARDTAGAFSQYF.

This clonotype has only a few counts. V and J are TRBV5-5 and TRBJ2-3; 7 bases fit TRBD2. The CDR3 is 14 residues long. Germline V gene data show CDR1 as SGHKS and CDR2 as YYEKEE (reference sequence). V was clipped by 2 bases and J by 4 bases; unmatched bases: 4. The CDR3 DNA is TGTGCCAGCAGCTTTAGCGGGCGCTCAGATACGCAGTATTTT. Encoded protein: CASSFSGRSDTQYF.

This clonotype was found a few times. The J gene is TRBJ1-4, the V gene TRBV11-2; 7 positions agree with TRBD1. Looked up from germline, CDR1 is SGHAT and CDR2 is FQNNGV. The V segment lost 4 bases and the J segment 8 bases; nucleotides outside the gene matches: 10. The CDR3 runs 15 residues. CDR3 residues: CASSSRTGSWEKLFF. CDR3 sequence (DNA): TGTGCCAGCAGCTCTAGGACAGGAAGTTGGGAAAAACTGTTTTTT.

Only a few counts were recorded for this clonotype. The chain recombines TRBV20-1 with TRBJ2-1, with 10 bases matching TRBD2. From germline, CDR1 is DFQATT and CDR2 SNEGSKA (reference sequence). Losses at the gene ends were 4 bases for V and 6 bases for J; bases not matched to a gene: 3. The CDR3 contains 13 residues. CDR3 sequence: CSAKRGGSNEQFF. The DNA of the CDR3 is TGCAGTGCTAAGCGGGGGGGCAGCAATGAGCAGTTCTTC.

This CDR3 is CASSLVVQREDTQYF. CDR3 nucleotide sequence: TGTGCCAGCAGCTTAGTGGTGCAGCGGGAAGATACGCAGTATTTT. The chain is built from TRBV11-2 and TRBJ2-3; 7 bases agree with TRBD2. Germline trimming cut 1 base from V and 5 bases from J; bases unmatched to any gene: 6. CDR1 and CDR2 (germline): SGHAT, FQNNGV. There are 15 residues in the CDR3.

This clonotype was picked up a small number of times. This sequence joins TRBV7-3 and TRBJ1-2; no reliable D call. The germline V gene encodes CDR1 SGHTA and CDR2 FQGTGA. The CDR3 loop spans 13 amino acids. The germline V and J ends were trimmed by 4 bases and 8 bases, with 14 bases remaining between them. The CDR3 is CASSSSAREGYTF. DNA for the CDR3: TGTGCCAGCAGCTCTAGCGCCCGGGAGGGCTACACCTTC.

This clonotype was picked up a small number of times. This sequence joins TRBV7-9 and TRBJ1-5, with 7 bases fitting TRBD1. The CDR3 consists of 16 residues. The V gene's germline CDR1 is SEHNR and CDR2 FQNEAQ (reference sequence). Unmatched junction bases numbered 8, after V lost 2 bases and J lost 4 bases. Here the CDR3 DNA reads TGTGCCAGCAGCTTAAAATTTCGCAGGGGGAATCAGCCCCAGCATTTT. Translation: CASSLKFRRGNQPQHF.